This T cell receptor (beta chain) was found in a study of T-cell reconstitution after alpha-beta-depleted transplantation in children listed by TCRdb under 2016. Concerning the study at large: T-cell immune reconstitution after TCRalphabeta/CD19-depleted allogeneic hematopoietic cell transplantation in children was quantitatively tracked in the study by means of TCR repertoire profiling.

This clonotype was recorded a few times. This receptor's antigen is unknown. No quality values exist for individual bases; no much larger clone is one base distant. Library preparation employed PCR. For sequencing, an Illumina HiSeq 2500 was employed. TCR libraries were prepared with molecular barcoding, using unique molecular identifiers to normalize TCRbeta repertoire quantification. TCRdb itself trimmed the public reads at Q25 with fastp, ran MiXCR and retained productive beta chains. Each entry merges the rows of one CDR3 protein and shows their most common DNA and genes. The sample table holds 250,000 to 300,000 distinct CDR3 sequences, of which almost 10% were seen once. Together, the top ten hold over 9% of the sample. Its CDR3 holds 15 amino acids, cysteine through phenylalanine. The retained sequence is limited to the CDR3, 45 bases, with the frame set at the first base. CDR1 and CDR2 are drawn from the germline V gene: SGHAT, FQNNGV. Trimming leaves V shorter by 5 bases and J shorter by 4 bases, with the junction holding 7 bases beyond the gene matches.

This TCR was sampled from a human donor who donated a stem cell graft to a child with SCID. The source material was PBMCs from the stem cell graft donor, sampled from the stem cell graft. This receptor chain uses TRBV11-2 and TRBJ2-2; the central 7 bases match TRBD1. In nucleotide form, the sequence is TGTGCCAGCAGCCCCCGAGGGGGCGGCACCGGGGAGCTGTTTTTT. It is translated as CASSPRGGGTGELFF.